This TCR beta chain was sequenced for a study of glioma-infiltrating T cells. Study results and caveats: Tissue and blood shared very few CDR3 sequences.

This clonotype was counted between two and nine times. Its antigen is undetermined. Using RNA template, CDR3s of TCR alpha and beta were amplified with iRepertoire arm-PCR. For one-step reverse transcription and amplification, roughly 95-400 ng of tissue mRNA or PBMC total RNA was used. One entry per CDR3 protein, called by TCRdb with MiXCR from the multiplex PCR reads. The repertoire holds 100,000 to 150,000 distinct CDR3 sequences, with around 25% as singletons. The CDR3 loop spans 13 amino acids. CDR1 and CDR2 (germline): MNHEY, SMNVEV (reference sequence). Trimming shortened V by 3 bases and J by 4 bases, and 7 bases separated the two germline ends.

This chain links TRBV27 with TRBJ1-5; a weak D match, TRBD1 (5 bases). The clonotype originates from a human donor with low-grade glioma or glioblastoma, undergoing nonglioma brain surgery, or in good health (not recorded which). The sample consisted of glioma tissue, nonneoplastic brain tissue, or PBMCs (not recorded which). CDR3: CASSFRENQPQHF. As DNA, the CDR3 is TGTGCCAGCAGTTTCAGGGAAAATCAGCCCCAGCATTTT.